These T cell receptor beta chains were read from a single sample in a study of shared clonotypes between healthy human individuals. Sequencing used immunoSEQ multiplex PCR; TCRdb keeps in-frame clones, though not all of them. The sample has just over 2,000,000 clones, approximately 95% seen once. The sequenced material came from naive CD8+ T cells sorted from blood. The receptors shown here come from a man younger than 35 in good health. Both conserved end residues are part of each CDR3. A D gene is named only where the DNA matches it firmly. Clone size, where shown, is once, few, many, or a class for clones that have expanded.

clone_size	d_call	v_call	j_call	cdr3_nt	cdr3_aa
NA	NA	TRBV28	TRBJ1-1	TGTGCCAGCAGTTACCGGGGAGCGAACACTGAAGCTTTCTTT	CASSYRGANTEAFF
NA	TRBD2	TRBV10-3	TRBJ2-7	TGTGCCATCAGTGAAGGCGGGGGGCTTGGCGAGCAGTACTTC	CAISEGGGLGEQYF
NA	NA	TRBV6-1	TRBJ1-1	TGTGCCAGCAGTGACAGGGGTGAAGCTTTCTTT	CASSDRGEAFF
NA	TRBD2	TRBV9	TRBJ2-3	TGTGCCAGCAGCCCTAGCGGGAGTAGCACAGATACGCAGTATTTT	CASSPSGSSTDTQYF
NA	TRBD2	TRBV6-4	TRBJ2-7	TGTGCCAGCAGTGATCAATTGACTAGCGGGGGGTACGAGCAGTACTTC	CASSDQLTSGGYEQYF
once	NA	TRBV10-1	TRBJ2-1	TGCGCCAGCAGTGAGTCGAGGGCCCGTCTACATGAGGATGAGCAGTTCTTC	CASSESRARLHEDEQFF
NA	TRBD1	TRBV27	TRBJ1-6	TGTGCCAGCAGCGGGACAGGGAGTAATTCACCCCTCCACTTT	CASSGTGSNSPLHF
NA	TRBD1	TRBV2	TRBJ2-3	TGTGCCATCGGCAGGACAGGGACCCATAGAACCTTTCAGTATTTT	CAIGRTGTHRTFQYF
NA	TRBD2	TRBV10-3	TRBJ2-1	TGTGCCATCAGTCTAGCGGGGGGCTCCTACAATGAGCAGTTCTTC	CAISLAGGSYNEQFF
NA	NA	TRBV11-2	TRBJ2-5	TGTGCCAGCAGCTTAGGGCTACAGGGTAAGGGGGAGACCCAGTACTTC	CASSLGLQGKGETQYF
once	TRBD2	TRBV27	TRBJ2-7	TGTGCCAGCAGTTCCGGGACTAGCGGGAGCTACGAGCAGTACTTC	CASSSGTSGSYEQYF
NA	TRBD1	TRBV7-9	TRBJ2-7	TGTGCCAGCAGCTTAACGACAGGGATCTACGAGCAGTACTTC	CASSLTTGIYEQYF
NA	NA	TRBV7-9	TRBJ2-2	TGTGCCAGCAGCCCAACCACAAGTACCGGGGAGCTGTTTTTT	CASSPTTSTGELFF
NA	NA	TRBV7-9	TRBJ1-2	TGTGCCAGCAGCTTCGCAGACGACTATGGCTACACCTTC	CASSFADDYGYTF
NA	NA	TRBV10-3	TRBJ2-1	TGTGCCATCAGTGATACGGGAGAGGGCAATGAGCAGTTCTTC	CAISDTGEGNEQFF
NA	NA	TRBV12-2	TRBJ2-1	TGTGCAAGTCGCTCCGAGACTATTCGGTTCTTC	CASRSETIRFF
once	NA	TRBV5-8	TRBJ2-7	NA	CASSLGQGLFWQYF
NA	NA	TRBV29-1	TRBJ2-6	TGCAGCGCCATCGTCTCTGGGGCCAACGTCCTGACTTTC	CSAIVSGANVLTF
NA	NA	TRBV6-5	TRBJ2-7	TGTGCCAGCAGCTCACAGGGTATTTTCTACGAGCAGTACTTC	CASSSQGIFYEQYF
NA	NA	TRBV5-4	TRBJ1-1	TGTGCCAGCAGCTGGGGGGCAGGGGTCCCACCCCAATTT	CASSWGAGVPPQF
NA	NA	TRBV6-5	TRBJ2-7	TGTGCCAGCAGTCCTTCCTTTTTCGCCTACGAGCAGTACTTC	CASSPSFFAYEQYF
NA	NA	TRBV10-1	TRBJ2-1	TGCGCCAGCAGTGAGTCGACGGGACTGTACAATGAGCAGTTCTTC	CASSESTGLYNEQFF
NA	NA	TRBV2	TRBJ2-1	TGTGCCAGCAGTGAAGCAGCCCCATTCAATGAGCAGTTCTTC	CASSEAAPFNEQFF
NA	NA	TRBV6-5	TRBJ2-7	TGTGCCAGCAGTGAGAGCTCCTACGAGCAGTACTTC	CASSESSYEQYF
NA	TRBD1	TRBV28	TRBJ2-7	TGTGCCAGCAGCAGACAGGGGGGCGCCTACGAGCAGTACTTC	CASSRQGGAYEQYF
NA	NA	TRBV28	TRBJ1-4	TGTGCCAGCAGTTTAGCTGAGGATGAAAAACTGTTTTTT	CASSLAEDEKLFF
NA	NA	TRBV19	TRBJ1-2	TGTGCCAGTAGTTTCCCTTATGGCTATGGCTACACCTTC	CASSFPYGYGYTF
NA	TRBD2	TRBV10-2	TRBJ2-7	TGCGCCAGCCTACTAGCGGGAGGGCCGTACGAGCAGTACTTC	CASLLAGGPYEQYF
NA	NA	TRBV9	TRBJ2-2	TGTGCCAGCAGCGTAGGAGCAGGAGAGAACACCGGGGAGCTGTTTTTT	CASSVGAGENTGELFF
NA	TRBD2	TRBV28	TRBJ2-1	TGTGCCAGCACCACCGGGACTAGCGAATACAATGAGCAGTTCTTC	CASTTGTSEYNEQFF
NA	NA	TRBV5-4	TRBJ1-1	TGTGCCAGCAGCTTGGCAGGGGTGGCCACTGAAGCTTTCTTT	CASSLAGVATEAFF
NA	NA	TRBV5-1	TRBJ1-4	TGCGCCAGCAGCTTCGGCGGTCCTAATGAAAAACTGTCTTTT	CASSFGGPNEKLSF
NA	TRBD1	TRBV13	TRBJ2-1	TGTGCCAGCAGCTCCCGGACAGGAAGTTATGAGCAGTTCTTC	CASSSRTGSYEQFF
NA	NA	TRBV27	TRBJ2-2	TGTGCCAGCAGTTCCCGAGATAACACCGGGGAGCTGTTTTTT	CASSSRDNTGELFF
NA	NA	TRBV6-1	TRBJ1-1	TGTGCCAGCAGTGACTTCGGGGAGAACACTGAAGCTTTCTTT	CASSDFGENTEAFF
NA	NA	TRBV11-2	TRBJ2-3	TGTGCCAGCACCGGGGTGGGGGATACGCAGTATTTT	CASTGVGDTQYF
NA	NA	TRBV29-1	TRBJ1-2	TGCAGCGTTGCGATGGGGGCAAACTATGGCTACACCTTC	CSVAMGANYGYTF
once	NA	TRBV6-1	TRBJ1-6	TGTGCCAGCAGTGAAGCGGGGGGGAGCTCCTATAATTCACCCCTCCACTTT	CASSEAGGSSYNSPLHF
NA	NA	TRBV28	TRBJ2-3	TGTGCCAGCAGTTTGAGTTACCCGCTCCTAAGCACAGATACGCAGTATTTT	CASSLSYPLLSTDTQYF
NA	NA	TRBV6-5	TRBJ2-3	TGTGCCAGCAGTTACACTCGACAGGAGTTCACAGATACGCAGTATTTT	CASSYTRQEFTDTQYF
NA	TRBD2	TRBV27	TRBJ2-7	TGTGCCAGCAGTTCAAATAACGCCGGGAGGGGAACATCCTACGAGCAGTACTTC	CASSSNNAGRGTSYEQYF
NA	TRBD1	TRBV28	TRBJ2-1	TGTGCCAGCCTCGGACAGGGGGTTACTGAGCAGTTCTTC	CASLGQGVTEQFF
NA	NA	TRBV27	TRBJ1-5	TGTGCCAGCAGTCGACAGGGCAATCAGCCCCAGCATTTT	CASSRQGNQPQHF